The subject of this entry is one TCR beta chain. These data belong to a study of blood T cell repertoires in COVID-19. Turning to the study itself: The United States, Italy and Spain provided the acute and convalescent COVID-19 samples. T cells, B-cell-depleted T cells, or PBMCs supplied cDNA or gDNA.

Under the authors' procedure: From reference gene primer amplification, estimates of nucleated cell counts were derived. Assay: immunoSEQ multiplex PCR; the TCRdb copy retains only in-frame clones and omits some. Clonal size and the V and J genes are those of that table, whereas D and trimming came from the DNA. The profile shows roughly 99,000 clones, 80% of them singletons. The source of this sequence is a man between 65 and 79 years old with acute or convalescent COVID-19. Sequencing input: peripheral blood.

The CDR3, as DNA: TGTGCCAGCAGCAGGGTGTTACAAGAGACCCAGTACTTC. Residues: CASSRVLQETQYF. V is TRBV27 and J is TRBJ2-5, with D perhaps matching TRBD1 (5 bases). V dropped 6 bases and J dropped 2 bases, with 10 bases sitting between them. The germline gives CDR1 MNHEY, CDR2 SMNVEV (reference sequence). The CDR3 is 13 amino acids.